The sequence of this TCR beta chain was determined in a study of CD8 T cells in ankylosing spondylitis. Notes on this clonotype: Its target is not known.

The CDR3 totals 18 residues. With molecular barcodes, quantitative 5'-RACE was used to make the TCR beta libraries. MiXCR, applied by TCRdb to the 5' RACE reads, yields one record per CDR3 protein. This table holds roughly 90,000 distinct CDR3 sequences, about 8% found once. General observations from the study: Seemingly characteristic of ankylosing spondylitis blood was a TCR beta motif consisting of about 8 highly homologous variants. Disease-linked clones bore a CD8+ phenotype and were relatively rare in peripheral blood.

Sample: blood, either unsorted or a sorted T cell fraction (not recorded which). The sequence was obtained from a male donor with ankylosing spondylitis or in good health (not recorded which). The rearrangement joins TRBV21-1 to TRBJ2-1; the table assigns TRBD1, which was not confirmed against the DNA. TRBV21-1 is a recognized pseudogene. CDR3 sequence reads: CASSKGVGGFSSYNEQFF. The CDR3, as DNA: TGTGCCAGCAGCAAAGGAGTAGGGGGATTCAGCTCCTACAATGAGCAGTTCTTC.